The TCR beta chain under discussion was sequenced for a study of shared clonotypes between healthy human individuals. Germline lookup yields CDR1 SGHAT and CDR2 FQNNGV. The CDR3 extends over 15 amino acids. Trimming took off 4 bases at V and 8 bases at J, with 17 bases between the two ends. Data came from immunoSEQ multiplex PCR; TCRdb stores just in-frame clones and leaves some out. The sample includes roughly 1 million clones, roughly 74% of them seen just once. V and J are TRBV11-2 and TRBJ1-4; a weak D match, TRBD1 (6 bases). The source material was memory CD4+ T cells from PBMCs. The subset: CD45RA-negative fraction. The clonotype was recovered from a man younger than 35 in good health. Some clones in this sample may be carry-over from other donors' samples. CDR3 sequence reads: CASSSRGAQGEKLFF. In nucleotides, the CDR3 is TGTGCCAGCAGCTCCAGAGGCGCCCAGGGGGAAAAACTGTTTTTT. The variable domain in full, completed from reference TRBV11-2 and TRBJ1-4, reads EAGVAQSPRYKIIEKRQSVAFWCNPISGHATLYWYQQILGQGPKLLIQFQNNGVVDDSQLPKDRFSAERLKGVDSTLKIQPAKLEDSAVYLCASSSRGAQGEKLFFGSGTQLSVL.